These 17 T cell receptor beta chains were sequenced from one sample in a study of vaccination and CD4 T cells after COVID-19. Sample treatment: approximately 9-day PBMC culture with coronavirus spike peptide pools or control peptides (ViraFEST assay). An Oncomine TCR Beta short-read assay was used to sequence the DNA from cultured CD4+ T cells. From the PCR reads, TCRdb called clonotypes with MiXCR, one entry per CDR3 protein. The sample holds some 14,000 distinct CDR3 sequences, 30% to 50% seen once. The antigens of these receptors remain unknown. The sequenced sample consisted of CD4+ T cells from blood, cultured in vitro. The receptor set was obtained from a human donor who had recovered from COVID-19.

In its sample, this clonotype was seen a few times. The chain has TRBV20-1 and TRBJ1-1; 9 nucleotides align to TRBD1. This CDR3 has 15 amino acids. CDR1 and CDR2 (germline): DFQATT, SNEGSKA (reference sequence). V lost 3 bases to trimming and J lost 1 base; unmatched junction nucleotides: 6. CDR3 DNA: TGCAGTGCTAGGACCTACAGGGGGCGGAACACTGAAGCTTTCTTT. Encoded protein: CSARTYRGRNTEAFF.

This clonotype was observed a handful of times. The chain recombines TRBV12-3 or TRBV12-4 with TRBJ2-2; 8 bases map to TRBD1. The CDR3 has 15 residues. Trimming took 4 bases from V and 5 from J; bases not matched to a gene: 6. The CDR3: CASSSQGAGTGELFF. CDR3 sequence (DNA): TGTGCCAGCAGTTCCCAGGGGGCAGGTACCGGGGAGCTGTTTTTT.

This clonotype has a handful of counts. The chain employs TRBV5-6 and TRBJ1-1; maybe TRBD1 (6 bases). Germline values: CDR1 SGHDT, CDR2 YYEEEE. This CDR3 comprises 14 residues. Trimming removed 3 bases at V and 7 bases at J, with 16 bases between. CDR3 in amino acids: CASSWGRGAREAFF. CDR3 DNA: TGTGCCAGCAGCTGGGGGAGGGGGGCCCGTGAAGCTTTCTTT.

The chain links TRBV28 to TRBJ2-1; TRBD2 matches 7 bases. The CDR3 totals 15 residues. Germline V gene data show CDR1 as MDHEN and CDR2 as SYDVKM. Trimming removed 5 bases from V and 7 bases from J; junction bases left unmatched: 11. The DNA of the CDR3 is TGTGCCAGCAGTCCCGAACTAGCGATAAAGAATGAGCAGTTCTTC. Its translation is CASSPELAIKNEQFF.

This chain uses TRBV5-1 with TRBJ1-5; 7 bases are shared with TRBD1. Unmatched junction bases numbered 6, after V lost 3 bases and J lost 6 bases. The CDR3 has 14 residues. Germline-derived CDR1 and CDR2 are SGHRS and YFSETQ. Here the CDR3 DNA reads TGCGCCAGCAGCTATTCAGGGGGGGGTCAGCCCCAGCATTTT. This codes for CASSYSGGGQPQHF.

This chain joins TRBV6-2 or TRBV6-3 and TRBJ1-2; tentative D call: TRBD1 (6 bases). Germline values: CDR1 MNHEY, CDR2 SVGEGT. V lost 8 bases, J lost 1 base, and 14 bases lay in between. CDR3 length: 14 amino acids. For the CDR3, the DNA is TGTGCCAGCCGCCGGACAGCGATTAACTATGGCTACACCTTC. It specifies CASRRTAINYGYTF.

This clonotype has a handful of counts. The chain combines TRBV7-9 with TRBJ2-3; 7 bases map to TRBD1. V was clipped by 1 base and J by 1 base; unmatched bases: 8. Germline lookup yields CDR1 SEHNR and CDR2 FQNEAQ (reference sequence). This CDR3 region has 17 residues. The CDR3 nucleotides read TGTGCCAGCAGCTTAGGGGCTCGGGACAGACGCACAGATACGCAGTATTTT. This encodes CASSLGARDRRTDTQYF.

The chain has TRBV7-9 and TRBJ1-2, with 7 bases lining up with TRBD1. CDR3 size: 12 residues. Germline trimming cut 4 bases from V and 4 bases from J; bases unmatched to any gene: 0. Looked up from germline, CDR1 is SEHNR and CDR2 is FQNEAQ (reference sequence). CDR3 in DNA: TGTGCCAGCAGCTGGGACAGCTATGGCTACACCTTC. It specifies CASSWDSYGYTF. The entire variable domain, with the rest obtained from reference TRBV7-9 and TRBJ1-2, is as follows: DTGVSQNPRHKITKRGQNVTFRCDPISEHNRLYWYRQTLGQGPEFLTYFQNEAQLEKSRLLSDRFSAERPKGSFSTLEIQRTEQGDSAMYLCASSWDSYGYTFGSGTRLTVV.

J is TRBJ2-1 and V is TRBV7-6; 9 bases fit TRBD2. V lost 5 bases to trimming and J lost 2 bases; unmatched junction nucleotides: 4. The germline V gene encodes CDR1 SGHVS and CDR2 FNYEAQ. This CDR3 is built from 15 residues. The CDR3 nucleotides are TGTGCCAGCAGCCCGAGCGGGAGGACCTACAATGAGCAGTTCTTC. Protein sequence: CASSPSGRTYNEQFF.

The chain links TRBV5-4 to TRBJ2-3; D is uncertain. Trimming removed 0 bases from V and 0 bases from J, with 8 bases in between. The CDR3 consists of 15 residues. The V gene's germline CDR1 is SGHNT and CDR2 YYREEE (reference sequence). The CDR3 loop reads CASSLVAASTDTQYF. DNA for the CDR3: TGTGCCAGCAGCTTGGTAGCCGCTAGCACAGATACGCAGTATTTT.

This clonotype was seen only once. The chain uses TRBV11-2 and TRBJ1-2; no clear D. CDR3 length equals 14 residues. Trimming removed 1 base from V and 3 bases from J, with 9 bases in between. Germline CDR1 is SGHAT and CDR2 is FQNNGV. Here the CDR3 reads CASSLGQAYYGYTF. CDR3 DNA: TGTGCCAGCAGCTTAGGGCAGGCCTACTATGGCTACACCTTC.

This clonotype showed up just a few times. The chain employs TRBV6-2 or TRBV6-3 and TRBJ1-5; 7 positions match TRBD1. The V and J ends lost 6 bases and 4 bases, in that order; junction bases with no gene match: 9. The germline gives CDR1 MNHEY, CDR2 SVGEGT. CDR3 length equals 15 residues. The CDR3 DNA is TGTGCCAGCAGGCATCGACTGACAGGGAATCAGCCCCAGCATTTT. Encoded protein: CASRHRLTGNQPQHF.

This clonotype was counted a few times. CDR3 nucleotides: TGTGCCAGCAGTGAATTCGGACCGGCCGCTGGGGCTTTCTTT. The encoded protein is CASSEFGPAAGAFF. This chain links TRBV2 with TRBJ1-1; D is undetermined. CDR1 and CDR2 (germline): SNHLY, FYNNEI. The CDR3 length is 14 residues. V lost 2 bases, J lost 11 bases, and 18 bases lay in between.

The CDR3 is CSARDWVSMNTGELFF. The CDR3, as DNA: TGCAGTGCTAGAGATTGGGTGTCTATGAACACCGGGGAGCTGTTTTTT. The chain links TRBV20-1 to TRBJ2-2, with D unclear. CDR3 length equals 16 residues. Germline V gene data show CDR1 as DFQATT and CDR2 as SNEGSKA (reference sequence). Trimming shortened V by 0 bases and J by 1 base, and 12 bases separated the two germline ends.

This rearrangement joins TRBV20-1 to TRBJ2-4; TRBD2 aligns across 9 bases. This CDR3 is 15 amino acids long. Germline CDR1 DFQATT, CDR2 SNEGSKA (reference sequence). V shed 2 bases, J shed 0 bases, and the junction held 2 bases outside the gene matches. The CDR3 sequence is CSARISGRAKNIQYF. In DNA, the CDR3 is TGCAGTGCTAGAATTAGCGGGAGAGCCAAAAACATTCAGTACTTC.

The rearrangement links TRBV20-1 to TRBJ1-2; a possible D gene is TRBD1 (6 bases). CDR1 is DFQATT and CDR2 is SNEGSKA in the germline V gene (reference sequence). V was clipped by 3 bases and J by 5 bases, with 13 bases between them. This CDR3 is built from 13 residues. Here the CDR3 reads CSASSTDRYGYTF. In DNA form, the CDR3 reads TGCAGTGCTAGCTCCACGGACAGATATGGCTACACCTTC.

This clonotype has more than one count but fewer than ten. The gene calls are TRBV6-2 or TRBV6-3 and TRBJ2-7; 7 bases align to TRBD2. The CDR3 sequence is 15 residues long. The V and J ends lost 1 base and 6 bases, in that order; junction bases with no gene match: 9. Looked up from germline, CDR1 is MNHEY and CDR2 is SVGEGT. The CDR3 spells CASSYFGGRSGEQYF. Here the CDR3 DNA reads TGTGCCAGCAGTTACTTCGGCGGGAGATCCGGCGAGCAGTACTTC.